Below are 3 T cell receptor beta chains sequenced from a single sample in a study of early T cells in non-severe SARS-CoV-2 infection. In TCRdb, the 5' RACE reads were re-called with MiXCR into one record per CDR3 protein. The sample yields 55,000 to 85,000 distinct CDR3 sequences, 9% to 10% seen once. This material consisted of whole blood, taken at baseline. The receptor set was obtained from an adult who was a healthcare worker with PCR-confirmed SARS-CoV-2 infection or an uninfected control (not recorded which).

This clonotype was seen many times. The V gene is TRBV10-3, the J gene TRBJ2-5, with TRBD2 identical over 7 bases. The CDR3 runs 15 residues. CDR1 is ENHRY and CDR2 is SYGVKD in the germline V gene. Germline trimming cut 0 bases from V and 1 base from J; bases unmatched to any gene: 2. CDR3 sequence: CAISESGGSQETQYF. Written as DNA, the CDR3 is TGTGCCATCAGTGAGTCGGGGGGGAGCCAAGAGACCCAGTACTTC.

This clonotype occurred many times. This chain connects TRBV13 to TRBJ2-2, with TRBD1 as a possible D gene (5 bases). The CDR3 contains 13 residues. The V end lost 7 bases, the J end lost 5 bases, and 11 bases lay between the germline ends. Germline V gene sequence: CDR1 PRHDT, CDR2 FYEKMQ (reference sequence). As DNA, the CDR3 is TGTGCCAGCACCACATCAGGGACCGGGGAGCTGTTTTTT. Its protein is CASTTSGTGELFF.

This clonotype was detected once. The chain recombines TRBV28 with TRBJ2-1, with D perhaps TRBD2 (5 bases). V lost 4 bases, J lost 10 bases, and 11 bases lay in between. The CDR3 runs 12 residues. Germline values: CDR1 MDHEN, CDR2 SYDVKM. CDR3 nucleotide sequence: TGTGCCAGCAGTTCTGGTGGAGGAGAGCAGTTCTTC. Encoded protein: CASSSGGGEQFF.